The T cell receptor beta chain under discussion was sequenced for a study of cytomegalovirus exposure and HLA in healthy donors. Study-wide findings and caveats: In an earlier analysis, most TCR beta V segments were productive about 90% or about 30% of the time. Presence/absence results assume similar sequencing depth per donor, which may not hold. Both high specificity and high sensitivity reportedly marked the classifier's diagnosis of cytomegalovirus status.

The PCR contained 60 Vbeta and 13 Jbeta primers. Generated by immunoSEQ multiplex PCR, the TCRdb table keeps only in-frame clones and is missing some. The sample has roughly 120,000 clones; about 78% are singletons. The CDR3 covers 13 residues. Germline CDR1 reads SEHNR; CDR2 reads FQNEAQ (reference sequence). The V gene lost 7 bases and the J gene lost 5 bases, with 14 bases spanning the gap. This clone is a singleton in its sample. Its target is unknown. J is TRBJ1-1 and V is TRBV7-9; D not certain. The clonotype originates from a woman aged 35 to 49 in good health and CMV-seropositive. The sample comprised PBMCs. CDR3 bases: TGTGCCAGCACCCCGCAGGACTGGACTGAAGCTTTCTTT. As protein: CASTPQDWTEAFF.